These 32 T cell receptor beta chains were sequenced from one sample in a study of shared clonotypes between healthy human individuals (TCRdb year 2020). Library preparation employed the immunoSEQ multiplex PCR assay. TCRdb mirrors the immuneACCESS table, restricted to in-frame sequences. Some clones are absent from its copies; in checked studies, under half trace to an unresolved V gene, and the reason for the others is unknown. This sample is represented by about 480,000 clones; approximately 79% of them were singletons. About an eighth of the sample is held by the ten biggest clonotypes. Sequenced input: PBMCs. The receptors shown here come from a woman aged 40-49 years in good health. Some clones in this sample may be carry-over from other donors' samples.

The chain links TRBV7-2 to TRBJ2-7; D perhaps matches TRBD2 (6 bases). CDR3 length equals 15 residues. V shed 3 bases and J shed 0 bases, with 12 bases lying between them. Germline V gene data show CDR1 as SGHTA and CDR2 as FQGNSA. DNA for the CDR3: TGTGCCAGCAGCTTCGTAGCGGAGAGCTCCTACGAGCAGTACTTC. This translates into CASSFVAESSYEQYF. The variable domain in full, completed from reference TRBV7-2 and TRBJ2-7, reads GAGVSQSPSNKVTEKGKDVELRCDPISGHTALYWYRQSLGQGLEFLIYFQGNSAPDKSGLPSDRFSAERTGGSVSTLTIQRTQQEDSAVYLCASSFVAESSYEQYFGPGTRLTVT.

This chain joins TRBV15 and TRBJ1-5, with D uncertain. CDR1 is LNHNV and CDR2 is YYDKDF in the germline V gene (reference sequence). The CDR3 runs 16 residues. V was trimmed by 4 bases and J by 0 bases, leaving 13 bases between them. CDR3 sequence reads: CATSISATVSNQPQHF. The CDR3 DNA sequence: TGTGCCACCAGCATAAGTGCGACCGTTAGCAATCAGCCCCAGCATTTT.

Notes on this clone: A junction end diverges from the germline sequence, so it may reflect a read error. This rearrangement joins TRBV28 to TRBJ2-4; weak D call: TRBD2 (6 bases). CDR1 and CDR2 from the germline V gene are MDHEN and SYDVKM. The CDR3 contains 12 residues. This chain's CDR3 is CACSGSPNIQYF. As DNA, the CDR3 is TGCGCCTGTAGCGGCTCCCCAAACATTCAGTACTTC.

This sequence joins TRBV30 and TRBJ2-1; either TRBD1 or TRBD2 may fit D (6 bases each). V was shortened by 2 bases and J by 0 bases, with 20 bases between the two germline ends. The germline gives CDR1 GTSNPN, CDR2 SVGIG (reference sequence). The CDR3 runs 18 residues. CDR3 DNA sequence: TGTGCCTGGAGTTCTGGGGCCGAGGGGGGCTCCTCCTACAATGAGCAGTTCTTC. This gives the protein CAWSSGAEGGSSYNEQFF.

This chain joins TRBV5-5 and TRBJ1-4, with TRBD1 matching over 7 bases. After removal of 6 bases from V and 7 bases from J, the junction contained 9 bases not matched to a gene. CDR1 SGHKS and CDR2 YYEKEE come from the germline V gene (reference sequence). The CDR3 covers 14 residues. CDR3 DNA sequence: TGTGCCAGCACTGACCGGGACAGTCTTGAAAAACTGTTTTTT. This translates into CASTDRDSLEKLFF. Combining the CDR3 with reference TRBV5-5 and TRBJ1-4 gives the whole variable domain DAGVTQSPTHLIKTRGQQVTLRCSPISGHKSVSWYQQVLGQGPQFIFQYYEKEERGRGNFPDRFSARQFPNYSSELNVNALLLGDSALYLCASTDRDSLEKLFFGSGTQLSVL.

CDR3 sequence: CASSLARVGGNEQFF. CDR3 bases: TGTGCCAGCAGCTTAGCGCGGGTAGGGGGGAATGAGCAGTTCTTC. The chain uses TRBV7-8 and TRBJ2-1, with D tentatively TRBD1 or TRBD2 (6 bases each). The CDR3 totals 15 residues. The V and J ends lost 0 bases and 7 bases respectively, with 13 bases between them. Germline V gene sequence: CDR1 SGHVS, CDR2 FQNEAQ.

This chain links TRBV14 with TRBJ2-3; D unresolved. Germline V gene data show CDR1 as SGHDN and CDR2 as FVKESK. V lost 2 bases, J lost 4 bases, and 7 bases lay in between. This CDR3 contains 13 residues. CDR3 amino acids: CASSQRSADTQYF. CDR3 nucleotides: TGTGCCAGCAGCCAAAGGAGCGCAGATACGCAGTATTTT.

V is TRBV5-1 and J is TRBJ1-2; 7 bases align to TRBD1. The germline V gene has CDR1 SGHRS and CDR2 YFSETQ. The CDR3 spans 14 residues. V gave up 0 bases and J gave up 7 bases; unmatched junction bases: 6. CDR3 sequence: CASSLGVGGFGYTF. The CDR3 coding sequence is TGCGCCAGCAGCTTGGGAGTAGGGGGCTTTGGCTACACCTTC.

The rearrangement links TRBV10-3 to TRBJ2-3, with D possibly TRBD1 on 6 matching bases. Per germline, CDR1 ENHRY and CDR2 SYGVKD. The CDR3 totals 14 residues. V lost 4 bases, J lost 4 bases, and 12 bases lay in between. The CDR3 DNA follows: TGTGCCATCAGTGTGGGGGCGGGCGCAGATACGCAGTATTTT. Translation: CAISVGAGADTQYF.

This chain uses TRBV5-1 with TRBJ2-2; 11 bases fit TRBD2. The CDR3 extends over 17 amino acids. CDR1 is SGHRS, CDR2 YFSETQ, per germline. V trimming: 3 bases; J trimming: 2 bases; junction bases outside the gene matches: 6. CDR3 residues: CASSSPGTSGNTGELFF. The CDR3 nucleotides read TGCGCCAGCAGCTCCCCCGGGACTAGCGGTAACACCGGGGAGCTGTTTTTT.

The chain has TRBV19 and TRBJ2-7; no reliable D call. The CDR3 length is 14 residues. The germline CDR1 and CDR2 sequences are LNHDA and SQIVND (reference sequence). Trimming pared 4 bases from V and 5 bases from J, leaving 15 bases between. CDR3 sequence (DNA): TGTGCCAGTAGTAGTGGAGCAACGCGAAACGAGCAGTACTTC. It yields the protein CASSSGATRNEQYF.

CDR3 coding DNA: TGTGCCAGCAGCCCCGCCCTCGGGGGTAGAAACACTGAAGCTTTCTTT. It is translated as CASSPALGGRNTEAFF. The chain combines TRBV5-5 with TRBJ1-1; TRBD1 might be the D (5 bases). CDR1 and CDR2 from the germline V gene are SGHKS and YYEKEE (reference sequence). The CDR3 is 16 residues long. V gave up 4 bases and J gave up 2 bases, with 18 bases separating them. The full variable domain, its missing parts supplied by reference TRBV5-5 and TRBJ1-1, is DAGVTQSPTHLIKTRGQQVTLRCSPISGHKSVSWYQQVLGQGPQFIFQYYEKEERGRGNFPDRFSARQFPNYSSELNVNALLLGDSALYLCASSPALGGRNTEAFFGQGTRLTVV.

The rearrangement joins TRBV16 to TRBJ1-1, with 9 nucleotides matching TRBD1. The germline V gene encodes CDR1 KGHSY and CDR2 FQNENV. The length of the CDR3 is 13 residues. The V gene end was trimmed by 3 bases and the J gene end by 4 bases; junction bases not matched to a gene: 0. The CDR3 region has the DNA TGTGCCAGCAGCCAGGGACAGGGCACTGAAGCTTTCTTT. Translating gives CASSQGQGTEAFF.

CDR3 in amino acids: CASSPPAGFNQPQHF. CDR3 DNA sequence: TGTGCCAGCAGCCCACCCGCGGGTTTCAATCAGCCCCAGCATTTT. The chain uses TRBV28 and TRBJ1-5; D not resolved. CDR1 and CDR2 (germline): MDHEN, SYDVKM. The CDR3 extends over 15 amino acids. The ends were cut back, 6 bases at V and 3 bases at J, with 15 bases in the middle.

The chain combines TRBV4-3 with TRBJ1-1, with 7 bases lining up with TRBD1. After removal of 3 bases from V and 13 bases from J, the junction contained 5 bases not matched to a gene. CDR1 is LGHNA and CDR2 is YSLEER in the germline V gene. The CDR3 extends over 11 amino acids. The CDR3 spells CASSHDRVDFF. The CDR3 region has the DNA TGCGCCAGCAGCCACGACAGGGTGGATTTCTTT.

This clone has more than one count but fewer than ten. V gene TRBV9 combines with J gene TRBJ1-4; no reliable D call. This CDR3 has 15 amino acids. Germline values: CDR1 SGDLS, CDR2 YYNGEE. V lost 4 bases and J lost 8, with 18 bases in between. The CDR3 loop reads CASSPNTRNGEKLFF. CDR3 DNA sequence: TGTGCCAGCAGCCCAAACACTAGAAATGGGGAAAAACTGTTTTTT.

The chain is built from TRBV19 and TRBJ2-7; 9 bases are a match to TRBD2. V lost 6 bases and J lost 3; bases outside the gene matches: 6. The CDR3 is made up of 14 amino acids. From germline, CDR1 is LNHDA and CDR2 SQIVND (reference sequence). The CDR3 DNA follows: TGTGCCAGTAGCCAGCGGGGGGACTACTACGAGCAGTACTTC. Its protein is CASSQRGDYYEQYF.

The chain carries TRBV14 and TRBJ2-1; 9 nucleotides match TRBD2. Losses at the gene ends were 1 base for V and 6 bases for J; bases not matched to a gene: 7. Germline-derived CDR1 and CDR2 are SGHDN and FVKESK. The CDR3 runs to 16 residues. As DNA, the CDR3 is TGTGCCAGCAGCCAAGTAGCGGGAGTTGAGGGCAATGAGCAGTTCTTC. It codes for CASSQVAGVEGNEQFF. The whole variable domain, filled in from reference TRBV14 and TRBJ2-1, reads EAGVTQFPSHSVIEKGQTVTLRCDPISGHDNLYWYRRVMGKEIKFLLHFVKESKQDESGMPNNRFLAERTGGTYSTLKVQPAELEDSGVYFCASSQVAGVEGNEQFFGPGTRLTVL.

The chain joins TRBV11-2 to TRBJ2-1; 8 bases align to TRBD2. Per the germline V gene, CDR1 is SGHAT and CDR2 is FQNNGV. There are 15 residues in the CDR3. V was clipped by 1 base and J by 3 bases; unmatched bases: 2. For the CDR3, the DNA is TGTGCCAGCAGCTTAGCGGGGACTAGCTACAATGAGCAGTTCTTC. Translating gives CASSLAGTSYNEQFF.

About this clone itself: One base away lies a much larger clone, so this may be a sequencing read error. This sequence joins TRBV6-6 and TRBJ2-5, with D tentatively TRBD1 (6 bases). Germline CDR1 is MNHNY and CDR2 is SVGAGI (reference sequence). The CDR3 is made up of 13 amino acids. Deletions cut 4 bases from V and 0 bases from J, with 6 bases between. The CDR3, as DNA: TGTGCCAGCAGTTCAGGGGACCAAGAGACCCAGTACTTC. Translated: CASSSGDQETQYF.

CDR3: CASSPIMSSGTDTQYF. The CDR3 coding sequence is TGTGCCAGCAGCCCTATAATGTCCTCCGGCACAGATACGCAGTATTTT. The chain couples TRBV5-5 to TRBJ2-3; D gene uncertain. Trimming took off 4 bases at V and 1 base at J, with 16 bases between the two ends. The CDR3 extends over 16 amino acids. Germline CDR1 is SGHKS and CDR2 is YYEKEE (reference sequence).

The chain is built from TRBV7-9 and TRBJ2-7, with 10 nucleotides matching TRBD1. This CDR3 comprises 14 residues. Germline-derived CDR1 and CDR2 are SEHNR and FQNEAQ (reference sequence). V shed 1 base and J 12 bases; nucleotides not matched to a gene: 9. CDR3 in DNA: TGTGCCAGCAGCTTAGGGGACAGGGGTTTTCTGCGGTACTTC. Residues: CASSLGDRGFLRYF.

The CDR3 coding sequence is TGTGCCGGGCAGGGAACCTACTATGGCTACACCTTC. As protein: CAGQGTYYGYTF. V is TRBV6-1 and J is TRBJ1-2; the D gene is possibly TRBD1 (5 bases). V was pared by 11 bases and J by 3 bases, with 13 bases between. In germline, CDR1 is MNHNS, CDR2 SASEGT. This CDR3 is built from 12 residues.

The chain links TRBV2 to TRBJ2-5; no clear D. Deletions cut 7 bases from V and 6 bases from J, with 15 bases between. Germline values: CDR1 SNHLY, CDR2 FYNNEI. The CDR3 runs to 13 residues. CDR3 nucleotide sequence: TGTGCCAGCAACGGGTTCAACCGACAGACCCAGTACTTC. Protein: CASNGFNRQTQYF.

This chain joins TRBV7-3 and TRBJ2-3; perhaps TRBD1 as D (6 bases). V shed 2 bases and J shed 2 bases, with 8 bases lying between them. This CDR3 region has 14 residues. CDR1 SGHTA and CDR2 FQGTGA come from the germline V gene. This CDR3 is CASSLDRFTDTQYF. Here the CDR3 DNA reads TGTGCCAGCAGCTTAGACAGGTTCACAGATACGCAGTATTTT. The full variable domain, with the rest looked up from reference TRBV7-3 and TRBJ2-3, is GAGVSQTPSNKVTEKGKYVELRCDPISGHTALYWYRQSLGQGPEFLIYFQGTGAADDSGLPNDRFFAVRPEGSVSTLKIQRTERGDSAVYLCASSLDRFTDTQYFGPGTRLTVL.

The rearrangement uses TRBV5-1 and TRBJ1-1; D is undetermined. CDR1 is SGHRS and CDR2 is YFSETQ in the germline V gene. Trimming took off 0 bases at V and 8 bases at J, with 14 bases between the two ends. This CDR3 has 14 residues. This chain's CDR3 is CASSLELKGWEAFF. The CDR3, as DNA: TGCGCCAGCAGCTTGGAACTAAAAGGGTGGGAAGCTTTCTTT. The full variable domain, with the rest looked up from reference TRBV5-1 and TRBJ1-1, is KAGVTQTPRYLIKTRGQQVTLSCSPISGHRSVSWYQQTPGQGLQFLFEYFSETQRNKGNFPGRFSGRQFSNSRSEMNVSTLELGDSALYLCASSLELKGWEAFFGQGTRLTVV.

The chain uses TRBV6-1 and TRBJ2-7, with a weak D call TRBD2 (7 bases). V gave up 7 bases and J gave up 2 bases, with 18 bases separating them. This CDR3 region has 15 residues. CDR1 MNHNS and CDR2 SASEGT come from the germline V gene. CDR3 in amino acids: CASIPGEGYTYEQYF. CDR3 in DNA: TGTGCCAGCATTCCAGGGGAGGGTTATACCTACGAGCAGTACTTC.

To note about this clone: A much larger clone differs from this one at a single base, so this may be a read error. V usage is TRBV2 and J usage is TRBJ2-7; 12 bases match TRBD2. This CDR3 is built from 15 residues. CDR1 and CDR2 (germline): SNHLY, FYNNEI. The junction had 6 bases not matched to a gene; V was cut back by 3 bases and J by 6 bases. CDR3: CASSEASGRAGEQYF. As DNA, the CDR3 is TGTGCCAGCAGTGAGGCTAGCGGGAGGGCAGGCGAGCAGTACTTC.

This clone appeared once. The chain has TRBV2 and TRBJ2-5; 9 bases are a match to TRBD1. This CDR3 has 16 amino acids. Germline CDR1 SNHLY, CDR2 FYNNEI. The ends lost 5 bases at V and 1 base at J; junction bases unmatched: 8. CDR3 bases: TGTGCCAGCAGTACAGGGGGCTCCGGGTCCCAAGAGACCCAGTACTTC. It translates to CASSTGGSGSQETQYF.

The chain links TRBV5-1 to TRBJ1-1; the D is unclear. CDR1 SGHRS and CDR2 YFSETQ come from the germline V gene. CDR3 size: 14 residues. The ends were cut back, 0 bases at V and 10 bases at J, with 16 bases in the middle. The CDR3 spells CASSLESNKGSAFF. The CDR3 DNA reads TGCGCCAGCAGCTTGGAAAGCAACAAAGGTTCAGCTTTCTTT.

The chain is built from TRBV2 and TRBJ1-5; 8 nucleotides match TRBD1. The CDR3 totals 15 residues. Trimming at V came to 4 bases and at J to 0 bases, leaving 2 bases not matched to a gene. Per the germline V gene, CDR1 is SNHLY and CDR2 is FYNNEI. The DNA for the CDR3 is TGTGCCAGCAGTGGGGGACAGGTTAGCAATCAGCCCCAGCATTTT. Translated: CASSGGQVSNQPQHF.

The chain links TRBV21-1 to TRBJ2-7; the table calls TRBD2, which could not be checked here. TRBV21-1 is labeled a pseudogene. There are 18 residues in the CDR3. This CDR3 is CASSKPREIGGIRYEQYF. CDR3 sequence (DNA): TGTGCCAGCAGCAAACCTCGGGAGATCGGGGGGATAAGGTACGAGCAGTACTTC.